These 7 T cell receptor beta chains were all obtained from the same sample, sequenced in a study of blood T cell repertoires in COVID-19. Only in-frame clones appear in the TCRdb table, and some are missing; sequencing was by immunoSEQ multiplex PCR. This sample has about 160,000 clones, with over 75% found just once. The sequenced material came from peripheral blood. The receptors here all came from a man between 65 and 80 years old with acute or convalescent COVID-19.

The chain is built from TRBV10-3 and TRBJ1-6; 12 bases agree with TRBD1. The germline gives CDR1 ENHRY, CDR2 SYGVKD. This CDR3 comprises 14 residues. CDR3 protein: CATSPGQGAPPLHF. CDR3 DNA sequence: TGTGCGACCTCCCCGGGACAGGGGGCGCCCCCCCTCCACTTT.

The J gene is TRBJ1-1, the V gene TRBV6-9, with 8 bases identical to TRBD1. After removal of 2 bases from V and 0 bases from J, the junction contained 8 bases not matched to a gene. The CDR3 contains 17 residues. The germline CDR1 and CDR2 sequences are MNHGY and SVAAGI. CDR3 DNA sequence: TGTGCCAGCAGTTATCTCGGGCAGGGGGCCCTGAACACTGAAGCTTTCTTT. As protein: CASSYLGQGALNTEAFF.

The chain is built from TRBV25-1 and TRBJ1-1; the D gene is possibly TRBD1 (6 bases). The ends were cut back, 6 bases at V and 1 base at J, with 12 bases in the middle. The CDR3 has 14 amino acids. From germline, CDR1 is MGHDK and CDR2 SYGVNS. The chain's CDR3 is CASREGTQNTEAFF. The CDR3 DNA sequence: TGTGCCAGCAGGGAAGGGACACAGAACACTGAAGCTTTCTTT.

V usage is TRBV28 and J usage is TRBJ1-2; TRBD1 matches 10 bases. This CDR3 has 17 amino acids. Looked up from germline, CDR1 is MDHEN and CDR2 is SYDVKM. V shed 4 bases and J 6 bases; nucleotides not matched to a gene: 14. CDR3 region: CASSSPSLTGGGDGYTF. The CDR3 nucleotides are TGTGCCAGCAGTTCCCCAAGCCTGACAGGGGGCGGGGATGGCTACACCTTC.

Only one count was recorded for this clone. This sequence joins TRBV5-1 and TRBJ2-2; unclear D gene. Between the trimmed V and J ends, which lost 0 bases and 6 bases, there was a span of 12 bases. This CDR3 spans 15 amino acids. Germline CDR1 and CDR2: SGHRS and YFSETQ. In DNA form, the CDR3 reads TGCGCCAGCAGCTTGGGTTTCGAAGCGTCCGGGGAGCTGTTTTTT. The encoded protein is CASSLGFEASGELFF. Variable domain in full (rest from reference TRBV5-1 and TRBJ2-2): KAGVTQTPRYLIKTRGQQVTLSCSPISGHRSVSWYQQTPGQGLQFLFEYFSETQRNKGNFPGRFSGRQFSNSRSEMNVSTLELGDSALYLCASSLGFEASGELFFGEGSRLTVL.

The V and J genes are TRBV6-6 and TRBJ1-2, with TRBD1 as a possible D gene (5 bases). The V and J ends lost 6 bases and 2 bases respectively, with 10 bases between them. CDR1 and CDR2 (germline): MNHNY, SVGAGI (reference sequence). This CDR3 comprises 13 residues. The CDR3 reads CASRARENYGYTF. The DNA for the CDR3 is TGTGCCAGCAGGGCCAGGGAAAACTATGGCTACACCTTC.

The V call is TRBV10-1, the J call TRBJ2-7; D is uncertain. The CDR3 runs to 13 residues. V was pared by 3 bases and J by 1 base, with 7 bases between. Germline V lookup: CDR1 WNHNN, CDR2 SYGVQD (reference sequence). The CDR3 is CASSDPGSYEQYF. CDR3 nucleotides: TGCGCCAGCAGTGACCCCGGGTCCTACGAGCAGTACTTC.